The entry that follows covers one T cell receptor beta chain sequence. These data originate in a study of cytomegalovirus exposure and HLA in healthy donors. The PCR made use of 60 Vbeta and 13 Jbeta primers. TCRdb's table, derived via immunoSEQ multiplex PCR, lists solely in-frame clones and lacks some. The table lists 90,000 to 140,000 clones, approximately 84% of them singletons. The CDR3 runs 17 residues. Looked up from germline, CDR1 is LNHDA and CDR2 is SQIVND (reference sequence). V lost 3 bases to trimming and J lost 4 bases, with 18 bases between them. This clonotype was obtained from a male donor in good health and CMV-seronegative. The chain combines TRBV19 with TRBJ2-2; the D gene is possibly TRBD1 (6 bases). Material for sequencing was PBMCs. The CDR3 bases are TGTGCCAGTAGTATCGGTCGAACAGGGTCGGGCACCGGGGAGCTGTTTTTT. It is translated as CASSIGRTGSGTGELFF.